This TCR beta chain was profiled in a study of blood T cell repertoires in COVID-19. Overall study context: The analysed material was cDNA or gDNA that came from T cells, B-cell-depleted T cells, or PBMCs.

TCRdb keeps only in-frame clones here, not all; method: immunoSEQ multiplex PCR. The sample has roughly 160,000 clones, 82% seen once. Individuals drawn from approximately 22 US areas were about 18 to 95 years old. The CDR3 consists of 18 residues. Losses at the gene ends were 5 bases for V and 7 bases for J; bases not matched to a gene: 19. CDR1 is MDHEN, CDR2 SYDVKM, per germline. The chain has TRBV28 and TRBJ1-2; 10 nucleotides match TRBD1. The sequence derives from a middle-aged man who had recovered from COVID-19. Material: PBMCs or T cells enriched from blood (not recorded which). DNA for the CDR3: TGTGCCAGCAGTACCGCCCGGGACAGGGGTCTACTCTGGGGTGGCTACACCTTC. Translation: CASSTARDRGLLWGGYTF.